This is a list of T cell receptor beta chains from one sample in a study of blood T cell repertoires in COVID-19. Sequencing used immunoSEQ multiplex PCR; TCRdb keeps in-frame clones, though not all of them. The data contain roughly 340,000 clones, over 70% of them seen just once; the ten biggest clones take up just under 6.5%. The sample comprised peripheral blood. These receptors were taken from a woman aged 45-65 years with COVID-19, enrolled during active disease. CDR3s include the opening cysteine and the closing phenylalanine or tryptophan. A D gene is named only where the DNA matches it firmly. Some rows have no size entry. The others give once, few or many, or a class for an expanded clone.

cdr3_nt: TGCAGCGTTGAAAGGGGCAGGGGCACTGAAGCTTTCTTT
cdr3_aa: CSVERGRGTEAFF
d_call: .
v_call: TRBV29-1
cdr3_length: 13
clone_size: .
j_call: TRBJ1-1

cdr3_nt: TGTGCCAGCAGCTTAGCGGGCAATAATTCACCCCTCCACTTT
cdr3_aa: CASSLAGNNSPLHF
d_call: .
v_call: TRBV7-2
cdr3_length: 14
clone_size: few
j_call: TRBJ1-6

cdr3_nt: TGTGCCAGTAGTATAGATCGGTTTCCGGGTAGGACCTACAATGAGCAGTTCTTC
cdr3_aa: CASSIDRFPGRTYNEQFF
d_call: .
v_call: TRBV19
cdr3_length: 18
clone_size: .
j_call: TRBJ2-1

cdr3_nt: TGCGCCAGCAGCTTGGTGGGAGGGCCCCACGAGCAGTACTTC
cdr3_aa: CASSLVGGPHEQYF
d_call: TRBD2
v_call: TRBV5-1
cdr3_length: 14
clone_size: few
j_call: TRBJ2-7

cdr3_nt: TGTGCCAGTAGTACTGCTAGCGGGAGCCTACTCAGCACAGATACGCAGTATTTT
cdr3_aa: CASSTASGSLLSTDTQYF
d_call: TRBD2
v_call: TRBV19
cdr3_length: 18
clone_size: .
j_call: TRBJ2-3

cdr3_nt: TGTGCCAGCAGCCCTCGGGGGGGCCCCCAATACGAGCAGTACTTC
cdr3_aa: CASSPRGGPQYEQYF
d_call: TRBD2
v_call: TRBV3-1/TRBV3-2
cdr3_length: 15
clone_size: .
j_call: TRBJ2-7

cdr3_nt: TGTGCCAGCAGCCAAGGACAGTATGGCTACACCTTC
cdr3_aa: CASSQGQYGYTF
d_call: .
v_call: TRBV4-2
cdr3_length: 12
clone_size: .
j_call: TRBJ1-2

cdr3_nt: TGCGCCAGCAGTGTTCAGGGATGGACTGAAGCTTTCTTT
cdr3_aa: CASSVQGWTEAFF
d_call: .
v_call: TRBV10-1
cdr3_length: 13
clone_size: .
j_call: TRBJ1-1

cdr3_nt: TGTGCCTGGAGTGTCAGGGAAAAACTGTTTTTT
cdr3_aa: CAWSVREKLFF
d_call: .
v_call: TRBV30
cdr3_length: 11
clone_size: .
j_call: TRBJ1-4

cdr3_nt: TGTGCCAGCGGTAGGGGTGAAAAACTGTTTTTT
cdr3_aa: CASGRGEKLFF
d_call: .
v_call: TRBV27
cdr3_length: 11
clone_size: .
j_call: TRBJ1-4

cdr3_nt: TGTGCCAGCGGAGGACTTGGTGGGGAGACCCAGTACTTC
cdr3_aa: CASGGLGGETQYF
d_call: .
v_call: TRBV25-1
cdr3_length: 13
clone_size: .
j_call: TRBJ2-5

cdr3_nt: TGTGCCACTTCGATAGGGAGGGACACTGAAGCTTTCTTT
cdr3_aa: CATSIGRDTEAFF
d_call: .
v_call: TRBV24-1
cdr3_length: 13
clone_size: .
j_call: TRBJ1-1

cdr3_nt: TGTGCCAGCTCCGGGGAGAAGGGCACCGGGGAGCTGTTTTTT
cdr3_aa: CASSGEKGTGELFF
d_call: .
v_call: TRBV18
cdr3_length: 14
clone_size: .
j_call: TRBJ2-2

cdr3_nt: TGTGCCAGCAGCTTGGTAGGCCAGGAGGAGATAGACATTCAGTACTTC
cdr3_aa: CASSLVGQEEIDIQYF
d_call: .
v_call: TRBV5-6
cdr3_length: 16
clone_size: once
j_call: TRBJ2-4

cdr3_nt: TGCGCCAGCAGCTTGGGTGGGAGCAATGGCTACACCTTC
cdr3_aa: CASSLGGSNGYTF
d_call: .
v_call: TRBV5-1
cdr3_length: 13
clone_size: .
j_call: TRBJ1-2

cdr3_nt: TGTGCCAGCAGCGTTTACGGGACAGGCAACTATGGCTACACCTTC
cdr3_aa: CASSVYGTGNYGYTF
d_call: TRBD1
v_call: TRBV9
cdr3_length: 15
clone_size: .
j_call: TRBJ1-2

cdr3_nt: TGTGCCAGTAGTCCGGACAGGTTGAACACTGAAGCTTTCTTT
cdr3_aa: CASSPDRLNTEAFF
d_call: TRBD1
v_call: TRBV19
cdr3_length: 14
clone_size: .
j_call: TRBJ1-1

cdr3_nt: TGTGCCAGCAGGGCGGGACTGGGGAATCAGCCCCAGCATTTT
cdr3_aa: CASRAGLGNQPQHF
d_call: .
v_call: TRBV2
cdr3_length: 14
clone_size: once
j_call: TRBJ1-5

cdr3_nt: TGTGCCAGCAGTTACGGGACAGCCAACTCTGGAAACACCATATATTTT
cdr3_aa: CASSYGTANSGNTIYF
d_call: TRBD1
v_call: TRBV6-5
cdr3_length: 16
clone_size: .
j_call: TRBJ1-3

cdr3_nt: TGTGCCAGCAGCCGACGGGTAGCGGGAGGGAACGAGCAGTACTTC
cdr3_aa: CASSRRVAGGNEQYF
d_call: TRBD2
v_call: TRBV5-6
cdr3_length: 15
clone_size: .
j_call: TRBJ2-7

cdr3_nt: TGTGCCAGTAGTATGCGACAGGAAGCCTACGAGCAGTACTTC
cdr3_aa: CASSMRQEAYEQYF
d_call: .
v_call: TRBV19
cdr3_length: 14
clone_size: .
j_call: TRBJ2-7

cdr3_nt: TGTGCCAGCAGCTATACTCAAGCGGATACGCAGTATTTT
cdr3_aa: CASSYTQADTQYF
d_call: .
v_call: TRBV7-2
cdr3_length: 13
clone_size: .
j_call: TRBJ2-3

cdr3_nt: TGTGCCAGCAGCTTGGGGCAGGGGTGGGAGCAGTACTTC
cdr3_aa: CASSLGQGWEQYF
d_call: .
v_call: TRBV5-6
cdr3_length: 13
clone_size: .
j_call: TRBJ2-7

cdr3_nt: TGTGCCAGAAGCATATACCGGGACAGTACCTACGAGCAGTACTTC
cdr3_aa: CARSIYRDSTYEQYF
d_call: TRBD1
v_call: TRBV5-3
cdr3_length: 15
clone_size: once
j_call: TRBJ2-7

cdr3_nt: TGTGCTCCTAGGGCCGGCGGGAACTCTGGAAACACCATATATTTT
cdr3_aa: CAPRAGGNSGNTIYF
d_call: .
v_call: TRBV24-1
cdr3_length: 15
clone_size: .
j_call: TRBJ1-3

cdr3_nt: TGTGCCAGCAGCCGCGACATGCCTAATGAAAAACTGTTTTTT
cdr3_aa: CASSRDMPNEKLFF
d_call: .
v_call: TRBV7-8
cdr3_length: 14
clone_size: few
j_call: TRBJ1-4

cdr3_nt: TGTGCCAGCAGCTTGGTCGGCGGAGCCTACGAGCAGTACTTC
cdr3_aa: CASSLVGGAYEQYF
d_call: .
v_call: TRBV5-4
cdr3_length: 14
clone_size: few
j_call: TRBJ2-7

cdr3_nt: TGTGCCAGTTATACGATATTGGCTGGTAACTACGAGCAGTACTTC
cdr3_aa: CASYTILAGNYEQYF
d_call: .
v_call: TRBV6-6
cdr3_length: 15
clone_size: once
j_call: TRBJ2-7

cdr3_nt: TGTGCCAGCAGCCAAGATAGTCAGGGGATCTACAATGAGCAGTTCTTC
cdr3_aa: CASSQDSQGIYNEQFF
d_call: .
v_call: TRBV4-2
cdr3_length: 16
clone_size: .
j_call: TRBJ2-1

cdr3_nt: TGCAGTGCCCGGGGGGTATACGAGCAGTACTTC
cdr3_aa: CSARGVYEQYF
d_call: TRBD2
v_call: TRBV20-1
cdr3_length: 11
clone_size: once
j_call: TRBJ2-7

cdr3_nt: TGTGCCACCAGTGATTTCCAAGCGGGAAACCCCTACAATGAGCAGTTCTTC
cdr3_aa: CATSDFQAGNPYNEQFF
d_call: TRBD2
v_call: TRBV24-1
cdr3_length: 17
clone_size: .
j_call: TRBJ2-1

cdr3_nt: TGTGCCAGCTCAATCCGAGGGCTGGACGGCTACACCTTC
cdr3_aa: CASSIRGLDGYTF
d_call: .
v_call: TRBV18
cdr3_length: 13
clone_size: .
j_call: TRBJ1-2

cdr3_nt: TGTGCCAGCAGCCAAGATATAGGCGGTTACTATGGCTACACCTTC
cdr3_aa: CASSQDIGGYYGYTF
d_call: .
v_call: TRBV3-1/TRBV3-2
cdr3_length: 15
clone_size: .
j_call: TRBJ1-2

cdr3_nt: TGTGCCAGTAGTGTGATGGGACTAGCCTCCACAGATACGCAGTATTTT
cdr3_aa: CASSVMGLASTDTQYF
d_call: TRBD2
v_call: TRBV19
cdr3_length: 16
clone_size: .
j_call: TRBJ2-3

cdr3_nt: TGTGCCAGCAGGCCTGGGAAGGGGCCCTATGGCTACACCTTC
cdr3_aa: CASRPGKGPYGYTF
d_call: .
v_call: TRBV2
cdr3_length: 14
clone_size: .
j_call: TRBJ1-2

cdr3_nt: TGTGCCACCAGTTCGGGACTAGCGGGAGCCTACGAGCAGTACTTC
cdr3_aa: CATSSGLAGAYEQYF
d_call: TRBD2
v_call: TRBV15
cdr3_length: 15
clone_size: .
j_call: TRBJ2-7

cdr3_nt: TGTGCCAGCAGTTTCATTGGACAGGGGGCGCGGGACACTGAAGCTTTCTTT
cdr3_aa: CASSFIGQGARDTEAFF
d_call: TRBD1
v_call: TRBV28
cdr3_length: 17
clone_size: .
j_call: TRBJ1-1

cdr3_nt: TGTGCCAGCAGCCTAGCCGGGCCTGAAGCTTTCTTT
cdr3_aa: CASSLAGPEAFF
d_call: .
v_call: TRBV12-3/TRBV12-4
cdr3_length: 12
clone_size: .
j_call: TRBJ1-1

cdr3_nt: TGCGCCAGCAGCTTTACACAGGGCCGAGAGACCCAGTACTTC
cdr3_aa: CASSFTQGRETQYF
d_call: .
v_call: TRBV5-1
cdr3_length: 14
clone_size: once
j_call: TRBJ2-5

cdr3_nt: TGTGCCAGTAGCCCCGGGACAGGGATGTACGAGCAGTACTTC
cdr3_aa: CASSPGTGMYEQYF
d_call: TRBD1
v_call: TRBV19
cdr3_length: 14
clone_size: .
j_call: TRBJ2-7

cdr3_nt: TGTGCCACCCTGAGCAGGGGGCCAGGTTCACCCCTCCACTTT
cdr3_aa: CATLSRGPGSPLHF
d_call: TRBD1
v_call: TRBV15
cdr3_length: 14
clone_size: once
j_call: TRBJ1-6

cdr3_nt: TGTGCCAGCAGCGTACAGGGCTACGGGGGCTACACCTTC
cdr3_aa: CASSVQGYGGYTF
d_call: .
v_call: TRBV5-6
cdr3_length: 13
clone_size: .
j_call: TRBJ1-2

cdr3_nt: TGTGCCAGCAGCCAAGCATCACAGGACCAAGAGACCCAGTACTTC
cdr3_aa: CASSQASQDQETQYF
d_call: .
v_call: TRBV3-1/TRBV3-2
cdr3_length: 15
clone_size: .
j_call: TRBJ2-5

cdr3_nt: TGCAGCGTTGGTGGGACTCACAGGGGGCGATTCCAAGAGACCCAGTACTTC
cdr3_aa: CSVGGTHRGRFQETQYF
d_call: TRBD1
v_call: TRBV29-1
cdr3_length: 17
clone_size: .
j_call: TRBJ2-5

cdr3_nt: TGTGCCAGCAGCTTGCATGGGACAGGGAGCAATCAGCCCCAGCATTTT
cdr3_aa: CASSLHGTGSNQPQHF
d_call: TRBD1
v_call: TRBV7-2
cdr3_length: 16
clone_size: .
j_call: TRBJ1-5

cdr3_nt: TGTGCCAGCAGCTTCCCGGGACAGGGTGTTAACGAGCAGTACTTC
cdr3_aa: CASSFPGQGVNEQYF
d_call: TRBD1
v_call: TRBV27
cdr3_length: 15
clone_size: .
j_call: TRBJ2-7

cdr3_nt: TGTGCCAGCAGCCACTCCACAGGGGCGCGCGAGCAGTACTTC
cdr3_aa: CASSHSTGAREQYF
d_call: TRBD1
v_call: TRBV6-6
cdr3_length: 14
clone_size: .
j_call: TRBJ2-7

cdr3_nt: TGTGCCAGCTCACTTCACGACAGGGCTGGCACTGAAGCTTTCTTT
cdr3_aa: CASSLHDRAGTEAFF
d_call: TRBD1
v_call: TRBV18
cdr3_length: 15
clone_size: .
j_call: TRBJ1-1